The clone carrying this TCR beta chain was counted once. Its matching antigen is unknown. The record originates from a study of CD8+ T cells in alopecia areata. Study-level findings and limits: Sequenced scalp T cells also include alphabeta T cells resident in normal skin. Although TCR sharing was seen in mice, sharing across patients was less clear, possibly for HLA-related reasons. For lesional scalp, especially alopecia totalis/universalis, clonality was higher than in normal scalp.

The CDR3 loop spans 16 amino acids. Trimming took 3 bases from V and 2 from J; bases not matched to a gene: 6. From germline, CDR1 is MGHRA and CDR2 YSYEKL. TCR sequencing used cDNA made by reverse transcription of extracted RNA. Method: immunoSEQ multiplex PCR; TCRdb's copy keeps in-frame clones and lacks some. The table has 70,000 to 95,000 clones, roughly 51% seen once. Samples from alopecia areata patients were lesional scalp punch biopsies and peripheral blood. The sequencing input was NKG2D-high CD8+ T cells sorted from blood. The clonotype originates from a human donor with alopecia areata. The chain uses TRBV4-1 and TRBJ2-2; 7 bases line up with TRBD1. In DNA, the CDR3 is TGCGCCAGCAGCCATCGAAGACAGGGAAACACCGGGGAGCTGTTTTTT. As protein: CASSHRRQGNTGELFF.